One and the same sample provided the 18 T cell receptor beta chains below, sequenced in a study of human T cells and chemical hapten exposure. Time point defined: patch test 2, 6 weeks after DPC sensitization. Noted treatment: therapeutic diphenylcyclopropenone sensitization with weekly scalp DPC. One entry per CDR3 protein, called by TCRdb with MiXCR from the RACE reads. This sample yields under 100,000 distinct CDR3 sequences, of which over 9.5% are seen a single time; 4% to 5.5% belongs to the top ten. Here the sequenced sample was whole blood, taken in connection with sensitization to the hapten diphenylcyclopropenone (DPC). The receptors shown here come from a woman aged 50 to 60 with alopecia areata. Some clones in this sample may be carry-over from other donors' samples.

This clonotype was observed a handful of times. The V and J genes are TRBV7-9 and TRBJ1-2; maybe TRBD1 (5 bases). The ends were cut back, 5 bases at V and 3 bases at J, with 13 bases in the middle. The germline V gene encodes CDR1 SEHNR and CDR2 FQNEAQ (reference sequence). This CDR3 spans 14 amino acids. The CDR3 reads CASSTRDGYYGYTF. In DNA, the CDR3 is TGTGCCAGCAGCACCAGGGACGGCTACTATGGCTACACCTTC.

This clonotype was picked up a small number of times. The chain is built from TRBV29-1 and TRBJ1-2; no reliable D call. CDR3 length: 11 residues. Per the germline V gene, CDR1 is SQVTM and CDR2 is ANQGSEA. V was shortened by 3 bases and J by 8 bases, with 10 bases between the two germline ends. Written as DNA, the CDR3 is TGCAGCGTTGATCAGTCGAGAGGCTACACCTTC. Residues: CSVDQSRGYTF.

There are many counts of this clonotype. The genes are TRBV9 and TRBJ1-2; D unresolved. The germline V gene has CDR1 SGDLS and CDR2 YYNGEE. The CDR3 covers 14 residues. Trimming took off 0 bases at V and 8 bases at J, with 14 bases between the two ends. The CDR3 spells CASSVAHASGGYTF. The CDR3, as DNA: TGTGCCAGCAGCGTAGCTCACGCCTCCGGGGGCTACACCTTC.

This clonotype has a count of ten or more. The chain has TRBV19 and TRBJ2-1; TRBD2 agrees at 8 bases. The CDR3 covers 14 residues. Germline CDR1 LNHDA, CDR2 SQIVND (reference sequence). Trimming at V came to 5 bases and at J to 7 bases, leaving 7 bases not matched to a gene. CDR3 nucleotides: TGTGCCAGTAGTCGTCCGGGACTAGGAAATGAGCAGTTCTTC. This codes for CASSRPGLGNEQFF.

This clonotype was picked up many times. CDR3 coding DNA: TGTGCCAGCAGTGTACAGGGCCTTGGCAATCAGCCCCAGCATTTT. Protein: CASSVQGLGNQPQHF. The chain employs TRBV2 and TRBJ1-5, with D possibly matching TRBD1 (6 bases). With 4 bases removed from V and 2 bases from J, the gap between germline ends came to 12 bases. CDR1 and CDR2 from the germline V gene are SNHLY and FYNNEI. The CDR3 is 15 residues long.

This clonotype was seen more than once but under ten times. The chain joins TRBV28 to TRBJ2-5; D gene unclear. CDR3 length: 17 residues. V lost 3 bases and J lost 3, with 20 bases in between. The germline gives CDR1 MDHEN, CDR2 SYDVKM. The CDR3 region is CASSFPVNGPIKETQYF. The CDR3 DNA sequence: TGTGCCAGCAGTTTCCCGGTGAATGGGCCAATCAAAGAGACCCAGTACTTC.

This clonotype was recorded many times. V and J are TRBV20-1 and TRBJ1-6, with D unclear. The CDR3 consists of 14 residues. In germline, CDR1 is DFQATT, CDR2 SNEGSKA (reference sequence). V lost 0 bases, J lost 7 bases, and 10 bases lay in between. The CDR3 region is CSAREGIANSPLHF. The CDR3 DNA is TGCAGTGCTAGAGAGGGGATTGCGAATTCACCCCTCCACTTT.

This chain joins TRBV5-1 and TRBJ1-1; weak D call: TRBD1 (5 bases). The CDR3 runs to 13 residues. V lost 2 bases and J 3 bases, leaving 8 bases between the germline ends. The germline CDR1 and CDR2 sequences are SGHRS and YFSETQ. The CDR3 protein is CASSLTTDTEAFF. CDR3 nucleotides: TGCGCCAGCAGCTTAACGACAGACACTGAAGCTTTCTTT.

This clonotype was seen ten or more times. The chain combines TRBV29-1 with TRBJ2-7; D may correspond to TRBD1 or TRBD2 (5 bases each). The CDR3 runs 12 residues. With 4 bases removed from V and 7 bases from J, the gap between germline ends came to 14 bases. CDR1 SQVTM and CDR2 ANQGSEA come from the germline V gene. The CDR3: CSVGQGTGEQYF. The CDR3 nucleotides read TGCAGCGTTGGCCAGGGAACGGGGGAGCAGTACTTC.

This clonotype has at least ten counts. The chain employs TRBV6-2 or TRBV6-3 and TRBJ1-1; no reliable D call. Between the trimmed V and J ends, which lost 0 bases and 5 bases, there was a span of 19 bases. This CDR3 is 17 amino acids long. Germline loops: CDR1 MNHEY, CDR2 SVGEGT. The CDR3 spells CASSYSSGRTRETEAFF. In DNA, the CDR3 is TGTGCCAGCAGTTACTCGAGCGGCAGGACTCGGGAAACTGAAGCTTTCTTT.

This clonotype showed up many times. This chain joins TRBV3-1 and TRBJ2-1, with 9 bases matching TRBD2. Per germline, CDR1 LGHDT and CDR2 YNNKEL (reference sequence). Germline trimming cut 0 bases from V and 8 bases from J; bases unmatched to any gene: 11. The CDR3 covers 17 residues. CDR3: CASSQELSGLAFHEQFF. CDR3 sequence (DNA): TGTGCCAGCAGCCAAGAATTATCCGGACTAGCGTTCCATGAGCAGTTCTTC.

The gene calls are TRBV9 and TRBJ1-6, with D unresolved. V lost 1 base and J 9 bases, leaving 14 bases between the germline ends. CDR1 is SGDLS and CDR2 is YYNGEE in the germline V gene. This CDR3 spans 15 amino acids. In DNA form, the CDR3 reads TGTGCCAGCAGCGTATCCCCCAGGCCTAGTTCACCCCTCCACTTT. Translation: CASSVSPRPSSPLHF.

This clonotype was seen a few times. The V call is TRBV7-8, the J call TRBJ2-5; the D gene is possibly TRBD2 (6 bases). The V gene's germline CDR1 is SGHVS and CDR2 FQNEAQ. Trimming removed 5 bases at V and 6 bases at J, with 22 bases between. This CDR3 is built from 16 residues. This CDR3 reads CASSPPLRLGGQTQYF. The CDR3 coding sequence is TGTGCCAGCAGCCCGCCGCTGCGACTAGGAGGCCAGACCCAGTACTTC.

The J gene is TRBJ2-1, the V gene TRBV30; tentative D call: TRBD1 (6 bases). The CDR3 runs to 16 residues. The V end was cut by 3 bases, the J end by 0 bases, with 15 bases between. Germline CDR1 is GTSNPN and CDR2 is SVGIG (reference sequence). This CDR3 is CAWRTWVGGSYNEQFF. As DNA, the CDR3 is TGTGCCTGGAGAACTTGGGTAGGGGGCTCCTACAATGAGCAGTTCTTC.

This clonotype was counted many times. This sequence joins TRBV7-6 and TRBJ2-7; 9 bases match TRBD1. The CDR3 consists of 16 residues. Trimming at V came to 4 bases and at J to 2 bases, leaving 9 bases not matched to a gene. Germline values: CDR1 SGHVS, CDR2 FNYEAQ. CDR3 DNA sequence: TGTGCCAGCAGCTCCCTCTCGGGACAGGGACCCTACGAGCAGTACTTC. It codes for CASSSLSGQGPYEQYF.

In this sample, this clonotype turned up many times. This rearrangement joins TRBV2 to TRBJ2-2; 7 bases map to TRBD1. Per the germline V gene, CDR1 is SNHLY and CDR2 is FYNNEI. This CDR3 contains 15 residues. V shed 6 bases, J shed 0 bases, and the junction held 4 bases outside the gene matches. CDR3 DNA sequence: TGTGCCAGCAGGACCGGGACAGCGAACACCGGGGAGCTGTTTTTT. Encoded protein: CASRTGTANTGELFF. The whole variable domain, remainder taken from reference TRBV2 and TRBJ2-2, is EPEVTQTPSHQVTQMGQEVILRCVPISNHLYFYWYRQILGQKVEFLVSFYNNEISEKSEIFDDQFSVERPDGSNFTLKIRSTKLEDSAMYFCASRTGTANTGELFFGEGSRLTVL.

This clonotype turned up a few times. V is TRBV30 and J is TRBJ2-1; TRBD1 matches 9 bases. CDR3 length: 13 amino acids. V lost 3 bases to trimming and J lost 8 bases; unmatched junction nucleotides: 5. CDR1 is GTSNPN and CDR2 is SVGIG in the germline V gene (reference sequence). Here the CDR3 reads CAWRQGARDEQFF. The CDR3, as DNA: TGTGCCTGGAGACAGGGGGCGCGCGATGAGCAGTTCTTC.

This clonotype appeared a few times. V gene TRBV27 combines with J gene TRBJ2-7, with 8 bases identical to TRBD1. Unmatched junction bases numbered 10, after V lost 3 bases and J lost 6 bases. Germline values: CDR1 MNHEY, CDR2 SMNVEV (reference sequence). This CDR3 comprises 15 residues. The CDR3 DNA follows: TGTGCCAGCAGTTTTCGACAGGGGAGGAAGGGCGAGCAGTACTTC. Translating it yields CASSFRQGRKGEQYF.